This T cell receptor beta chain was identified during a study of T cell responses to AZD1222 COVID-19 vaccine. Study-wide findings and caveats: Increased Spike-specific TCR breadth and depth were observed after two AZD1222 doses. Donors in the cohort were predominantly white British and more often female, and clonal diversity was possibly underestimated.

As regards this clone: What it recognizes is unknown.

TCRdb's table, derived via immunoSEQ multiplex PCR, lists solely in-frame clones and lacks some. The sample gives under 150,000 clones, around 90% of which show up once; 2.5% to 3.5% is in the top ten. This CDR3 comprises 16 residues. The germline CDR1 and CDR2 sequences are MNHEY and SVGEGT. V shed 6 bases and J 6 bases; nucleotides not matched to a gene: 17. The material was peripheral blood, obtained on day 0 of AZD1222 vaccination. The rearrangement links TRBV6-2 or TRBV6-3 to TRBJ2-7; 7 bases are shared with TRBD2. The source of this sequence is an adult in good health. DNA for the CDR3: TGTGCCAGCAGCCCCACCGGGACCGTCGGGGGGAGCGAGCAGTACTTC. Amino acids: CASSPTGTVGGSEQYF.